This T cell receptor beta chain is from a study of identical twins. The CDR3 runs 14 residues. CDR1 is SQVTM and CDR2 is ANQGSEA in the germline V gene. Trimming left V 6 bases short and J 2 bases short, with 13 bases between. Regarding the study as a whole: For zero-insertion analyses, partial confounding could come from invariant MAIT and iNKT cells.

The cDNA had a unique molecular identifier and a template-switch universal primer site. TCRdb independently ran MiXCR on the 5' RACE reads; one entry per CDR3 protein. Altogether fewer than 900,000 distinct CDR3 sequences are present, 21% being singletons, with the ten largest covering roughly 4.3%. To note about this clonotype: Its antigen is not known.

This same sample was also taken into another study, of T cells expressing NK-cell markers. Per that study: About 1.0-7.5% of CD8+ T cells in a handful of donors belonged to dominant NKG2C+ clonotypes.

The sequence came from a woman aged 18-29 years in good health. The genes are TRBV29-1 and TRBJ2-2; D is possibly TRBD1 (6 bases). Sequencing was done on a sample of PBMCs. CDR3 sequence: CSVSDRANTGELFF. For the CDR3, the DNA is TGCAGCGTCTCGGACAGAGCAAACACCGGGGAGCTGTTTTTT.